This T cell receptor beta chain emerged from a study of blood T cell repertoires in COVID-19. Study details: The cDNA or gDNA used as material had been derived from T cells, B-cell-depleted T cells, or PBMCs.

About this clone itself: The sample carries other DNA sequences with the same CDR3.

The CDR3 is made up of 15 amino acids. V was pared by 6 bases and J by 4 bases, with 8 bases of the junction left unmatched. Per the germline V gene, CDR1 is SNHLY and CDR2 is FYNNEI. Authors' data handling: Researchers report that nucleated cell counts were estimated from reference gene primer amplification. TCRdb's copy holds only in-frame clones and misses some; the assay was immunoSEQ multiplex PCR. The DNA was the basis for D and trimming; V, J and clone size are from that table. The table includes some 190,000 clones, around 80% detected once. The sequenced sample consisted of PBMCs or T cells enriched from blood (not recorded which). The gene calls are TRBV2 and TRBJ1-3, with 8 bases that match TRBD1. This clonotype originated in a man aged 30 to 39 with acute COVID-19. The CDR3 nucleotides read TGTGCCAGCAGCGCGAGACAGGGGACCGGAAACACCATATATTTT. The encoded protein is CASSARQGTGNTIYF.